Reported below is one T cell receptor (beta chain). Its antigen remains unknown. At one boundary the junction diverges from the germline segment, which might be a read error. Other DNA sequences in the sample encode the same CDR3. This specimen belongs to a study of cytomegalovirus exposure and HLA in healthy donors. Whole-study findings and limits: Information on immune exposure was restricted to one variable (CMV serostatus). Sequence variants that were highly shared formed a cluster that was likely a sequencing artifact.

CDR1 and CDR2 (germline): ENHRY, SYGVKD. CDR3 length: 15 amino acids. Donors were ostensibly healthy at sampling, although undocumented immune exposures were probable. The PCR employed 60 Vbeta primers together with 13 Jbeta primers. Sequenced by immunoSEQ multiplex PCR; TCRdb stores in-frame clones only, minus some. Altogether about 130,000 clones are present, approximately 78% being singletons, with the ten largest covering around 2.6%. This receptor was identified in a human donor in good health. The gene calls are TRBV10-3 and TRBJ2-2; 12 bases align to TRBD2. Material: PBMCs. CDR3 sequence (DNA): TGTGCCATCAGCGATCTAGCGGGAGGGCCCGGGGAGCTGTTTTTC. Its translation is CAISDLAGGPGELFF.